A selection of T cell receptor beta chains follows, all from one sample in a study of cytomegalovirus exposure and HLA in healthy donors. Profiled with immunoSEQ multiplex PCR; TCRdb holds only in-frame clones, not every one. The table lists around 64,000 clones, with roughly 2.4% in the top ten. Sequences were obtained from PBMCs. Every receptor here comes from a female donor in good health and CMV-seropositive. The CDR3 runs from the conserved cysteine through the conserved F or W. The D gene is left open where the match is weak.

CDR3aa	CDR3nt	d_gene	v_gene	j_gene	len
CASSGAAIYNEQFF	TGTGCCAGCAGTGGGGCGGCTATTTACAATGAGCAGTTCTTC	NA	TRBV6-5	TRBJ2-1	14
CASSREGTGYSPLHF	TGTGCCAGCAGCCGAGAGGGGACAGGGTATTCACCCCTCCACTTT	TRBD1	TRBV11-2	TRBJ1-6	15
CASSPRTGPQETQYF	TGTGCCAGCAGCCCCCGGACAGGGCCTCAAGAGACCCAGTACTTC	TRBD1	TRBV4-2	TRBJ2-5	15
CASTPGSGNTIYF	TGTGCCAGCACCCCCGGGTCTGGAAACACCATATATTTT	NA	TRBV28	TRBJ1-3	13
CASSAGEEGTEAFF	TGTGCCAGCAGCGCGGGGGAAGAGGGCACTGAAGCTTTCTTT	NA	TRBV5-4	TRBJ1-1	14
CASGGGDQPQHF	TGTGCCAGCGGAGGGGGCGATCAGCCCCAGCATTTT	TRBD1	TRBV28	TRBJ1-5	12
CASRAVGELFF	TGCGCCAGCAGGGCGGTCGGGGAGCTGTTTTTT	NA	TRBV5-1	TRBJ2-2	11
CAWRGGATTSPLHF	TGTGCCTGGAGGGGGGGTGCTACGACTTCACCCCTCCACTTT	NA	TRBV30	TRBJ1-6	14
CASSKGQALETEAFF	TGCGCCAGCAGCAAAGGACAGGCCCTGGAGACTGAAGCTTTCTTT	TRBD1	TRBV5-1	TRBJ1-1	15
CASSTDSYGYTF	TGTGCCAGTAGTACCGACAGCTATGGCTACACCTTC	NA	TRBV19	TRBJ1-2	12
CASAGRVNQPQHF	TGTGCCAGCGCGGGACGTGTAAATCAGCCCCAGCATTTT	NA	TRBV6-1	TRBJ1-5	13
CASSDPRGENNSPLHF	TGTGCCAGCAGTGACCCCCGGGGGGAAAATAATTCACCCCTCCACTTT	NA	TRBV6-1	TRBJ1-6	16
CASSQVEGAGGYTF	TGCGCCAGCAGCCAAGTTGAGGGGGCGGGGGGCTACACCTTC	TRBD1	TRBV4-3	TRBJ1-2	14
CASSLVGYGYTF	TGTGCCAGCAGCTTAGTCGGGTATGGCTACACCTTC	NA	TRBV7-2	TRBJ1-2	12
CASSPDRARGDSGANVLTF	TGTGCCAGTAGTCCCGACCGAGCCAGGGGAGACTCTGGGGCCAACGTCCTGACTTTC	NA	TRBV19	TRBJ2-6	19
CASSQAQGPYNSPLHF	TGCGCCAGCAGCCAAGCACAGGGGCCTTACAATTCACCCCTCCACTTT	TRBD1	TRBV4-1	TRBJ1-6	16
CATWGTSNTDTQYF	TGTGCCACCTGGGGGACTAGCAACACAGATACGCAGTATTTT	TRBD2	TRBV6-1	TRBJ2-3	14
CASSEAPQVSPPGEQYF	TGTGCCAGCAGTGAAGCGCCTCAGGTTAGTCCCCCCGGCGAGCAGTACTTC	NA	TRBV6-1	TRBJ2-7	17
CASSPSTDFDTEAFF	TGTGCCAGCTCACCCTCGACAGACTTTGACACTGAAGCTTTCTTT	NA	TRBV18	TRBJ1-1	15
CSASGASGTLTGELFF	TGCAGCGCCTCGGGGGCTAGCGGGACACTCACCGGGGAGCTGTTTTTT	TRBD2	TRBV29-1	TRBJ2-2	16
CASTSRAGGSYEQYF	TGTGCCAGCACCTCACGGGCGGGGGGATCCTACGAGCAGTACTTC	TRBD2	TRBV6-5	TRBJ2-7	15
CAIRYTGAGNTIYF	TGTGCCATCAGATATACAGGGGCTGGAAACACCATATATTTT	TRBD1	TRBV10-3	TRBJ1-3	14
CASSEFTGGVQPQHF	TGTGCCAGCAGTGAATTTACAGGGGGCGTACAGCCCCAGCATTTT	TRBD1	TRBV6-1	TRBJ1-5	15
CSARRDEAFF	TGCAGTGCTAGGCGGGATGAAGCTTTCTTT	NA	TRBV20-1	TRBJ1-1	10
CASSYSGTGDTEAFF	TGTGCCAGCAGTTACTCCGGGACAGGGGACACTGAAGCTTTCTTT	TRBD1	TRBV6-5	TRBJ1-1	15
CAWSVGQLSNQPQHF	TGTGCCTGGAGTGTAGGACAGTTAAGCAATCAGCCCCAGCATTTT	NA	TRBV30	TRBJ1-5	15
CASSPSGTDTQYF	TGTGCCAGCAGTCCTAGCGGCACAGATACGCAGTATTTT	NA	TRBV9	TRBJ2-3	13
CASSSQGRVTEAFF	TGTGCCAGCAGTTCCCAGGGCCGGGTGACTGAAGCTTTCTTT	NA	TRBV28	TRBJ1-1	14
CASSSWPEGGSNNEQFF	TGTGCTAGCAGCTCCTGGCCAGAGGGAGGGAGCAACAATGAGCAGTTCTTC	TRBD2	TRBV7-7	TRBJ2-1	17
CASSPSLTGGAGANVLTF	TGTGCCAGCAGCCCTAGCCTGACAGGGGGCGCGGGGGCCAACGTCCTGACTTTC	TRBD1	TRBV7-2	TRBJ2-6	18
CASSLNLDWGYGYTF	TGTGCCAGCAGCTTAAATCTGGACTGGGGCTATGGCTACACCTTC	NA	TRBV7-2	TRBJ1-2	15
CASNVNRARTDTQYF	TGTGCCAGCAACGTAAACAGGGCGCGCACAGATACGCAGTATTTT	NA	TRBV13	TRBJ2-3	15
CASSPGQGAISGYTF	TGCGCCAGCAGCCCAGGACAGGGGGCGATTTCTGGCTACACCTTC	TRBD1	TRBV5-1	TRBJ1-2	15
CSVEGTGRETTNEKLFF	TGCAGCGTTGAGGGGACAGGACGTGAGACTACTAATGAAAAACTGTTTTTT	TRBD1	TRBV29-1	TRBJ1-4	17
CASSQDPLAGVADTQYF	TGCGCCAGCAGCCAAGACCCCCTAGCGGGAGTTGCAGATACGCAGTATTTT	TRBD2	TRBV4-3	TRBJ2-3	17
CASNDRGSYNEQFF	TGCGCCAGCAACGACAGGGGTTCCTACAATGAGCAGTTCTTC	TRBD1	TRBV5-1	TRBJ2-1	14
CASSLKFGLAGSYEQYF	TGTGCCAGCAGTTTAAAATTCGGACTAGCGGGCTCCTACGAGCAGTACTTC	TRBD2	TRBV28	TRBJ2-7	17